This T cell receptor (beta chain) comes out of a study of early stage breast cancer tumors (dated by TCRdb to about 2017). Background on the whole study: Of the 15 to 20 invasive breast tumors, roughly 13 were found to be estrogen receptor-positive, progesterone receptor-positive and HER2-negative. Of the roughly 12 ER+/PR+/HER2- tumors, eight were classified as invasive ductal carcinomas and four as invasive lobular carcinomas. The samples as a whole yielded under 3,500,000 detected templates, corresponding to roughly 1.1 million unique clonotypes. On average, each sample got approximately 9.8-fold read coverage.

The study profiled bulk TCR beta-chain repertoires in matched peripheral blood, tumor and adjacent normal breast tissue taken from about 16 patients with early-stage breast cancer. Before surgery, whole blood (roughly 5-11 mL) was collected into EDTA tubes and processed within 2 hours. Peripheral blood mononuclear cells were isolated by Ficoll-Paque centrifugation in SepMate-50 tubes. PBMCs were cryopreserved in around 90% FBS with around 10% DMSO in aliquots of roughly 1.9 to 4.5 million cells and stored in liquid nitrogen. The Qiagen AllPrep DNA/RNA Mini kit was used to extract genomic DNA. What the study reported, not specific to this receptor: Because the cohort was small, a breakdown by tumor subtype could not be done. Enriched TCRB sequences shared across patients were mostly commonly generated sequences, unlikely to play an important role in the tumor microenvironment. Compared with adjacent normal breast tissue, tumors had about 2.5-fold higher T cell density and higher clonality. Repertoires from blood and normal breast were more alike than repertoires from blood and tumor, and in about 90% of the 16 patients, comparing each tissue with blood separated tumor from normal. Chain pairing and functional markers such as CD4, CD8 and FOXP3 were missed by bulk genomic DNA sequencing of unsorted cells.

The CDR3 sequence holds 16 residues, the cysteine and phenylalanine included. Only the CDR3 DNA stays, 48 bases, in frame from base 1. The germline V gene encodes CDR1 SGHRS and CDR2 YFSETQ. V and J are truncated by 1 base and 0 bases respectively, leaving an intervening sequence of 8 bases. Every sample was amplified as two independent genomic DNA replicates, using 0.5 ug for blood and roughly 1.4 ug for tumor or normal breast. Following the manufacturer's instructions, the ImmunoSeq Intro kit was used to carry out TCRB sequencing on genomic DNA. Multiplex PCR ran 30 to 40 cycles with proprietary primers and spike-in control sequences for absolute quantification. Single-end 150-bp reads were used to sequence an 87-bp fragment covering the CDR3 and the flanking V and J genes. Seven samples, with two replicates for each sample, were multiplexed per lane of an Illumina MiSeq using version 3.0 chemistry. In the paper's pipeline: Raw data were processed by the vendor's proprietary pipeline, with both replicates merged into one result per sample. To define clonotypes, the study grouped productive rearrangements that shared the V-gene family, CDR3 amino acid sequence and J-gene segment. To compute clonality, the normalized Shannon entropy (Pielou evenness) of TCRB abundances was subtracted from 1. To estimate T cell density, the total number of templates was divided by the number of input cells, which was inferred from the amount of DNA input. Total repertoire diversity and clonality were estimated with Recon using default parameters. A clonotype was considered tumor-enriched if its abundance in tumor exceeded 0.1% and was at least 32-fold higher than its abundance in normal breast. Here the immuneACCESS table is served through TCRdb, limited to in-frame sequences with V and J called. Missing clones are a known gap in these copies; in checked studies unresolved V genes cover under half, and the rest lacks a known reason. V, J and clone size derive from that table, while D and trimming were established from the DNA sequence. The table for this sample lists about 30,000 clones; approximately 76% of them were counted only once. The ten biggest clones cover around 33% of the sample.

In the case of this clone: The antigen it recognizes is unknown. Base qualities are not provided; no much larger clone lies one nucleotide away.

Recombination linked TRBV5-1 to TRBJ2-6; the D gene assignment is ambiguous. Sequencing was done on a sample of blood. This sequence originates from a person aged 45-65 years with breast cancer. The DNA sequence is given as TGCGCCAGCAGCTTGTCAGGCAACTCTGGGGCCAACGTCCTGACTTTC. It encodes CASSLSGNSGANVLTF.